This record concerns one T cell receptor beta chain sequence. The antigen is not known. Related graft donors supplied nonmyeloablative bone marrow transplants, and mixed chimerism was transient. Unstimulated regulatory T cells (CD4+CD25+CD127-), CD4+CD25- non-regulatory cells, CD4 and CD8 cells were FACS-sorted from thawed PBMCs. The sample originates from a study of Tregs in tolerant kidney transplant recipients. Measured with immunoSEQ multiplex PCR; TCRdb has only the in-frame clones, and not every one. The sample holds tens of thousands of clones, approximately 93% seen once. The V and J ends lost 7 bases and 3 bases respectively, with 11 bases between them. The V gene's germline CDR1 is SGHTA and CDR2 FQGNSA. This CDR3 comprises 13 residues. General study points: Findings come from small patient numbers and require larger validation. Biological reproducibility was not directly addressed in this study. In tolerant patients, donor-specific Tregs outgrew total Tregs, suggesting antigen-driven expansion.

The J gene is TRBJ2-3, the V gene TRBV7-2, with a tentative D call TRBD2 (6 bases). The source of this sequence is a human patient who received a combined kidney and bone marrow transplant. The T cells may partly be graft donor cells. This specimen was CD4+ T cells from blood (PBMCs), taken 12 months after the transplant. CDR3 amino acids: CASTFAGTDTQYF. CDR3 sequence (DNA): TGTGCCAGCACCTTTGCGGGAACAGATACGCAGTATTTT.